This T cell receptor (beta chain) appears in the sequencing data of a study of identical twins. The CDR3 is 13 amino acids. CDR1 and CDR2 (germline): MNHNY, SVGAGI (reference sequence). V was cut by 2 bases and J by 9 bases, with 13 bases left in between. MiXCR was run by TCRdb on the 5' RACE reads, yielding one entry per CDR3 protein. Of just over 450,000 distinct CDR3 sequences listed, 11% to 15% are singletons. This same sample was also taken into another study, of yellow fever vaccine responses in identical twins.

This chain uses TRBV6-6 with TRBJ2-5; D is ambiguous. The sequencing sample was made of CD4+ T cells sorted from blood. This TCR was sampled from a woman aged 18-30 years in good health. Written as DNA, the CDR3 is TGTGCCAGCAGTTACCCCACTGATGGTTCCCAGTACTTC. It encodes CASSYPTDGSQYF.